These 23 T cell receptor beta chains were sequenced from one sample in a study of blood T cell repertoires in COVID-19. Sequencing used immunoSEQ multiplex PCR; TCRdb keeps in-frame clones, though not all of them. The sample records approximately 100,000 clones, approximately 62% being singletons. Source material: peripheral blood. The receptors here all came from a man at least 80 years old with acute or convalescent COVID-19.

This chain links TRBV6-6 with TRBJ2-7; D perhaps matches TRBD1 (6 bases). CDR1 and CDR2 (germline): MNHNY, SVGAGI (reference sequence). The length of the CDR3 is 14 residues. The V end was cut by 2 bases, the J end by 0 bases, with 8 bases between. DNA for the CDR3: TGTGCCAGCAGTTACGAACAGGGCTCCTACGAGCAGTACTTC. Translation: CASSYEQGSYEQYF.

CDR3 nucleotides: TGTGCCAGCACCCTCGACAGGTACAATGAGCAGTTCTTC. Its translation: CASTLDRYNEQFF. The chain links TRBV6-5 to TRBJ2-1; weak D call: TRBD1 (6 bases). The CDR3 loop spans 13 amino acids. Germline V lookup: CDR1 MNHEY, CDR2 SVGAGI. V lost 7 bases and J lost 4, with 11 bases in between.

The chain carries TRBV10-3 and TRBJ2-1, with TRBD1 matching 8 bases. Germline CDR1 ENHRY, CDR2 SYGVKD. The ends lost 3 bases at V and 9 bases at J; junction bases unmatched: 10. CDR3 size: 15 residues. CDR3 amino acids: CAISDGQGVNVEQFF. CDR3 nucleotides: TGTGCCATCAGTGACGGACAGGGTGTGAATGTTGAGCAGTTCTTC.

The V and J genes are TRBV9 and TRBJ2-3, with D perhaps TRBD2 (6 bases). CDR1 and CDR2 from the germline V gene are SGDLS and YYNGEE. V lost 0 bases and J lost 2, with 13 bases in between. The CDR3 totals 16 residues. The CDR3 sequence is CASSVGPSETTDTQYF. The CDR3, as DNA: TGTGCCAGCAGCGTAGGTCCTAGCGAGACCACAGATACGCAGTATTTT.

The V call is TRBV7-2, the J call TRBJ1-6; 8 bases align to TRBD1. Unmatched junction bases numbered 9, after V lost 4 bases and J lost 7 bases. CDR1 and CDR2 (germline): SGHTA, FQGNSA. The length of the CDR3 is 16 residues. The CDR3 DNA sequence: TGTGCCAGCAGCTCCACCAGACAGGGGTGGAATTCACCCCTCCACTTT. Its translation: CASSSTRQGWNSPLHF.

The chain links TRBV7-2 to TRBJ2-2; tentative D call: TRBD1 (6 bases). Trimming removed 5 bases at V and 2 bases at J, with 15 bases between. CDR1 and CDR2 from the germline V gene are SGHTA and FQGNSA. The CDR3 spans 16 residues. For the CDR3, the DNA is TGTGCCAGCAGCCCGGCCGGGACACATAACACCGGGGAGCTGTTTTTT. This sequence encodes CASSPAGTHNTGELFF. The whole variable domain, remainder taken from reference TRBV7-2 and TRBJ2-2, is GAGVSQSPSNKVTEKGKDVELRCDPISGHTALYWYRQSLGQGLEFLIYFQGNSAPDKSGLPSDRFSAERTGGSVSTLTIQRTQQEDSAVYLCASSPAGTHNTGELFFGEGSRLTVL.

This chain links TRBV19 with TRBJ1-1, with 9 bases aligning to TRBD1. The CDR3 is made up of 13 amino acids. CDR1 LNHDA and CDR2 SQIVND come from the germline V gene (reference sequence). The V segment lost 7 bases and the J segment 7 bases; nucleotides outside the gene matches: 7. CDR3: CASKRQGVNEAFF. The CDR3 nucleotides read TGTGCCAGTAAACGACAGGGGGTAAATGAAGCTTTCTTT. Full variable domain (rest looked up from reference TRBV19 and TRBJ1-1): DGGITQSPKYLFRKEGQNVTLSCEQNLNHDAMYWYRQDPGQGLRLIYYSQIVNDFQKGDIAEGYSVSREKKESFPLTVTSAQKNPTAFYLCASKRQGVNEAFFGQGTRLTVV.

The chain is built from TRBV21-1 and TRBJ2-1; the table's D gene call, TRBD1, was not cross checked with the DNA. TRBV21-1 represents a pseudogene. CDR3 size: 16 residues. This CDR3 is CASSKEGTGEYNEQFF. The DNA for the CDR3 is TGTGCCAGCAGCAAAGAGGGGACAGGGGAATACAATGAGCAGTTCTTC.

J is TRBJ2-5 and V is TRBV3-1 (or the pseudogene TRBV3-2); D gene unclear. V shed 2 bases and J shed 1 base, with 8 bases lying between them. This CDR3 region has 14 residues. Germline V gene lookup returns CDR1 LGHDT and CDR2 YNNKEL (reference sequence). The CDR3: CASSQRSSQETQYF. In nucleotides, the CDR3 is TGTGCCAGCAGCCAACGTTCCTCCCAAGAGACCCAGTACTTC.

Regarding this clone: This same CDR3 is encoded by further DNA sequences in the sample. This chain connects TRBV13 to TRBJ2-7; 8 bases are shared with TRBD2. The CDR3 has 15 amino acids. Germline values: CDR1 PRHDT, CDR2 FYEKMQ (reference sequence). Trimming took 0 bases from V and 0 from J; bases not matched to a gene: 1. The DNA for the CDR3 is TGTGCCAGCAGCTTAGGCGGGGGGGGCTCCTACGAGCAGTACTTC. It yields the protein CASSLGGGGSYEQYF.

The chain has TRBV23-1 and TRBJ2-3, with 8 bases aligning to TRBD1. TRBV23-1 is classed as an ORF, of uncertain function. The CDR3 totals 17 residues. The junction had 18 bases not matched to a gene; V was cut back by 5 bases and J by 8 bases. As DNA, the CDR3 is TGCGCCAGCAGTGCCGGCGCCCGACAGGGGAACTTTGGTACGCAGTATTTT. Its protein is CASSAGARQGNFGTQYF.

The rearrangement joins TRBV6-5 to TRBJ2-7; D perhaps matches TRBD2 (5 bases). Germline assignment: CDR1 MNHEY and CDR2 SVGAGI. CDR3 length: 12 residues. Between the trimmed V and J ends, which lost 6 bases and 5 bases, there was a span of 11 bases. The CDR3 region is CASRSRGDEQYF. The CDR3 DNA is TGTGCCAGCAGATCCCGGGGAGACGAGCAGTACTTC.

This sequence joins TRBV5-1 and TRBJ2-6; D is ambiguous. With 5 bases removed from V and 1 base from J, the gap between germline ends came to 7 bases. Looked up from germline, CDR1 is SGHRS and CDR2 is YFSETQ. The CDR3 length is 14 residues. The CDR3 region is CASSQKSGANVLTF. CDR3 in DNA: TGCGCCAGCAGTCAGAAATCTGGGGCCAACGTCCTGACTTTC.

The genes are TRBV6-5 and TRBJ2-7; 9 bases fit TRBD2. The V and J ends lost 4 bases and 0 bases, in that order; junction bases with no gene match: 1. This CDR3 has 14 residues. Germline V lookup: CDR1 MNHEY, CDR2 SVGAGI. CDR3 coding DNA: TGTGCCAGCAGTTCACTAGCGGGCTCCTACGAGCAGTACTTC. Protein sequence: CASSSLAGSYEQYF.

V and J are TRBV5-4 and TRBJ2-5; 10 nucleotides align to TRBD2. The CDR3 consists of 15 residues. V shed 3 bases, J shed 5 bases, and the junction held 7 bases outside the gene matches. Germline V gene sequence: CDR1 SGHNT, CDR2 YYREEE (reference sequence). Here the CDR3 reads CASSSPLAGVETQYF. The CDR3 nucleotides are TGTGCCAGCAGCTCCCCTCTAGCGGGAGTGGAGACCCAGTACTTC.

This clone showed up just once. The V and J genes are TRBV15 and TRBJ2-3; D gene ambiguous. This CDR3 is 14 amino acids long. Germline V gene data show CDR1 as LNHNV and CDR2 as YYDKDF (reference sequence). V shed 2 bases and J shed 1 base, with 7 bases lying between them. CDR3 DNA sequence: TGTGCCACCAGCAGACAGATGGGCACAGATACGCAGTATTTT. This gives the protein CATSRQMGTDTQYF.

This chain uses TRBV5-1 with TRBJ2-7; possibly TRBD2 for D (6 bases). CDR1 and CDR2 (germline): SGHRS, YFSETQ. The CDR3 has 13 amino acids. With 4 bases removed from V and 3 bases from J, the gap between germline ends came to 11 bases. The CDR3 DNA follows: TGCGCCAGCAGCGCGGGACGGGACTACGAGCAGTACTTC. The encoded protein is CASSAGRDYEQYF.

This clone was observed once. This may come from a read error, since a much larger clone is one base off. J is TRBJ1-5 and V is TRBV5-5; D not resolved. Germline loops: CDR1 SGHKS, CDR2 YYEKEE (reference sequence). CDR3 length equals 13 residues. V lost 2 bases to trimming and J lost 8 bases, with 11 bases between them. In nucleotides, the CDR3 is TGTGCCAGCAGCTTAACCGGGGAGGAGCCCCAGCATTTT. As protein: CASSLTGEEPQHF.

Only a few counts were recorded for this clone. The chain is built from TRBV7-2 and TRBJ2-1; 8 nucleotides match TRBD1. The V and J ends lost 10 bases and 3 bases, in that order; junction bases with no gene match: 5. The CDR3 runs 13 residues. The germline gives CDR1 SGHTA, CDR2 FQGNSA. CDR3 sequence: CATRTGYYNEQFF. The CDR3 nucleotides read TGTGCCACCAGGACAGGGTACTACAATGAGCAGTTCTTC.

The chain couples TRBV4-3 to TRBJ1-5, with TRBD1 as a possible D gene (6 bases). CDR3 length: 18 amino acids. Trimming pared 0 bases from V and 3 bases from J, leaving 18 bases between. Germline V gene data show CDR1 as LGHNA and CDR2 as YSLEER. The DNA for the CDR3 is TGCGCCAGCAGCCAAGAGATGGGGGGGGCAGCCGTCAATCAGCCCCAGCATTTT. Protein sequence: CASSQEMGGAAVNQPQHF.

This clone was picked up a small number of times. This chain connects TRBV6-2 or TRBV6-3 to TRBJ2-7, with 12 positions matching TRBD1. Trimming cost V 5 bases and J 5 bases; bases outside gene matches: 10. Germline V gene lookup returns CDR1 MNHEY and CDR2 SVGEGT. The CDR3 totals 16 residues. The CDR3 sequence is CASSKPSGTGGDEQYF. For the CDR3, the DNA is TGTGCCAGCAGTAAACCGAGTGGGACAGGGGGCGACGAGCAGTACTTC.

The V and J genes are TRBV6-2 or TRBV6-3 and TRBJ2-3, with D possibly TRBD2 on 6 matching bases. Germline CDR1 reads MNHEY; CDR2 reads SVGEGT. Trimming shortened V by 5 bases and J by 4 bases, and 19 bases separated the two germline ends. The CDR3 runs to 16 residues. CDR3: CASSPHIGGRADTQYF. DNA of the CDR3: TGTGCCAGCAGTCCCCATATAGGAGGGCGGGCAGATACGCAGTATTTT.

Comments on this clone: The sample has other DNA sequences that encode this CDR3 too. The chain recombines TRBV11-2 with TRBJ2-1; 10 bases map to TRBD2. Germline CDR1 is SGHAT and CDR2 is FQNNGV. This CDR3 has 16 amino acids. The V segment lost 5 bases and the J segment 3 bases; nucleotides outside the gene matches: 7. Written as DNA, the CDR3 is TGTGCCAGCAGCCCAAGACTAGCGGGCATCTACAATGAGCAGTTCTTC. Its translation is CASSPRLAGIYNEQFF.